The clone carrying this T cell receptor (beta chain) has just a few counts. The antigen remains unidentified. Within the sample, other DNA sequences also encode this same CDR3. Patients underwent thyroid surgery, and none had received any treatment before it. This specimen comes from a study of metastatic and nonmetastatic thyroid tumors. Study results and limitations: It was reported that TCR beta diversity was significantly higher in malignant thyroid tumors than benign nodules, in blood and tumor.

This CDR3 spans 13 amino acids. Trimming stripped 0 bases from V and 5 bases from J, with 8 bases between. Authors' analysis steps: Construction of a distant-metastasis classifier for papillary thyroid cancer relied on CDR3 differences across clinicopathological groups. TCRdb reprocessed the PCR reads using MiXCR. It is TCRdb's table, rather than the study itself, that gives the V and J calls and clone size. The data show about 2,000 clones, 40% to 50% seen once. This rearrangement joins TRBV12-3 or TRBV12-4 to TRBJ2-7; D unresolved. The sequence was obtained from a female donor with papillary thyroid cancer or a benign thyroid nodule (not recorded which). Some clones in this sample may be carry-over from other donors' samples. Sequenced sample: adjacent normal tissue. CDR3 coding DNA: TGTGCCAGCAGTTTAGCGCAAGGGCACGAGCAGTACTTC. This sequence encodes CASSLAQGHEQYF.